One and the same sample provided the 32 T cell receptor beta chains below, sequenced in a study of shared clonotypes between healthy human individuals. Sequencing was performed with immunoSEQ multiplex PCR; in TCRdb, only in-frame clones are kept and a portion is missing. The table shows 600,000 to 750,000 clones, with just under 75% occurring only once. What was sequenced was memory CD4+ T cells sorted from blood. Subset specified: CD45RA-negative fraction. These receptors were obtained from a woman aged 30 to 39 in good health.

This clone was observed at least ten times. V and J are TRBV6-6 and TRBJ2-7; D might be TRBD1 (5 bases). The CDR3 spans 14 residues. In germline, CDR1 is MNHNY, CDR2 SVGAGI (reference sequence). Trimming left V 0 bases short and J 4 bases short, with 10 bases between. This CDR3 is CASSYSPQEYEQYF. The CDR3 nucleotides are TGTGCCAGCAGTTACTCGCCACAGGAGTACGAGCAGTACTTC.

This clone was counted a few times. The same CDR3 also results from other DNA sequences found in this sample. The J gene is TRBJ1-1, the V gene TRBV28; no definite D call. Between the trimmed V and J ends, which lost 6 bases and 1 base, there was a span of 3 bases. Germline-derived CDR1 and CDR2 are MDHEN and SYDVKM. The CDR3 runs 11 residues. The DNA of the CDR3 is TGTGCCAGCAGCAGGAACACTGAAGCTTTCTTT. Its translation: CASSRNTEAFF. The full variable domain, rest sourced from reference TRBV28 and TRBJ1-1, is DVKVTQSSRYLVKRTGEKVFLECVQDMDHENMFWYRQDPGLGLRLIYFSYDVKMKEKGDIPEGYSVSREKKERFSLILESASTNQTSMYLCASSRNTEAFFGQGTRLTVV.

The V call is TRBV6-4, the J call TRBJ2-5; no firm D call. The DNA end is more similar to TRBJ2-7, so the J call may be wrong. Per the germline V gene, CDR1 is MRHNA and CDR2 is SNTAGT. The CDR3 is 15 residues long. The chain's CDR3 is CASSCDKPPGYEQYF. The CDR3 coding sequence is TGTGCCAGCAGTTGCGACAAACCCCCGGGCTACGAGCAGTACTTC.

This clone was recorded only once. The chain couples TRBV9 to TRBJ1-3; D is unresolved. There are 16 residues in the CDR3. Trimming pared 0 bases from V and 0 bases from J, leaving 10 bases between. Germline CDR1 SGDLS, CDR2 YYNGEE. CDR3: CASSVGRHASGNTIYF. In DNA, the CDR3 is TGTGCCAGCAGCGTAGGAAGGCACGCCTCTGGAAACACCATATATTTT. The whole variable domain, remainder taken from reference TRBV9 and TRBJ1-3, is DSGVTQTPKHLITATGQRVTLRCSPRSGDLSVYWYQQSLDQGLQFLIQYYNGEERAKGNILERFSAQQFPDLHSELNLSSLELGDSALYFCASSVGRHASGNTIYFGEGSWLTVV.

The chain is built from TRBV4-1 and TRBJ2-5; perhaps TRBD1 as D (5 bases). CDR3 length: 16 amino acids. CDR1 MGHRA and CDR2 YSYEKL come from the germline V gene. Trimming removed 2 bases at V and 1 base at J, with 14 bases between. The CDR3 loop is CASSQTEKTAQETQYF. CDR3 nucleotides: TGCGCCAGCAGCCAAACCGAAAAGACAGCCCAAGAGACCCAGTACTTC.

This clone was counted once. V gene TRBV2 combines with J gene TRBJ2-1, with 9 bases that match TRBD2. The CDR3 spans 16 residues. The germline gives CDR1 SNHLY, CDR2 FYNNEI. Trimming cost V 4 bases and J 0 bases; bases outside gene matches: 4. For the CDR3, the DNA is TGTGCCAGCAGTGGCGCTAGCGGGATCTCCTACAATGAGCAGTTCTTC. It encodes CASSGASGISYNEQFF.

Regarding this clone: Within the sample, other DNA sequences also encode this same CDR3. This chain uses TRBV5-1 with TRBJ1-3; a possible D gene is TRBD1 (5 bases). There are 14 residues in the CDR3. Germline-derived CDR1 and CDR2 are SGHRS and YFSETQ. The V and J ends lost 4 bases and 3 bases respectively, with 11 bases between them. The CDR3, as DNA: TGCGCCAGCAGCCCAGGGACGGATGGAAACACCATATATTTT. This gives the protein CASSPGTDGNTIYF.

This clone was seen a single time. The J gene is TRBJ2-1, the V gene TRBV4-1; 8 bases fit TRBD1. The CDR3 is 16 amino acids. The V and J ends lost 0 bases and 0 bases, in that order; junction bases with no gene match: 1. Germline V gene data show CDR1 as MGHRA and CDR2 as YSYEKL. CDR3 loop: CASSQDTGGSYNEQFF. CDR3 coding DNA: TGCGCCAGCAGCCAAGATACAGGGGGCTCCTACAATGAGCAGTTCTTC.

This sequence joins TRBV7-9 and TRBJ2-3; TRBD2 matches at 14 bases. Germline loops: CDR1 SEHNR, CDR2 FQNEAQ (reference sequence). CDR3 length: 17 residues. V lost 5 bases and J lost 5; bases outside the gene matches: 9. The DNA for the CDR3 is TGTGCCAGCAGCCCTGGGACTAGCGGGAGCAGGGTAGATACGCAGTATTTT. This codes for CASSPGTSGSRVDTQYF.

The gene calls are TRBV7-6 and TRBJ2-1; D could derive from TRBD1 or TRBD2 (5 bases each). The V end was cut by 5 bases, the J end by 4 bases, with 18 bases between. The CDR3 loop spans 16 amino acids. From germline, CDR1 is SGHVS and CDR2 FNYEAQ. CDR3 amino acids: CASSQEGSKQYNEQFF. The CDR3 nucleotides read TGTGCCAGCAGCCAAGAGGGGTCAAAGCAATACAATGAGCAGTTCTTC.

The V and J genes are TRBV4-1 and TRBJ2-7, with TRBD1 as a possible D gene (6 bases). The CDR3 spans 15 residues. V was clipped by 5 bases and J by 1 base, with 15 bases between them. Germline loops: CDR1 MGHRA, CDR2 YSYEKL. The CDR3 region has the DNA TGCGCCAGCAGCTCTGCTCACGGACAGTCCTACGAGCAGTACTTC. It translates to CASSSAHGQSYEQYF.

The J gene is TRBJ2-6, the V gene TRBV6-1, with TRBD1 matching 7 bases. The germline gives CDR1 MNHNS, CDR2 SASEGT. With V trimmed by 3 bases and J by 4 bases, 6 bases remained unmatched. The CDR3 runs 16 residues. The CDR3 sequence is CASSDGQAAGANVLTF. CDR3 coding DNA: TGTGCCAGCAGTGACGGACAGGCTGCCGGGGCCAACGTCCTGACTTTC.

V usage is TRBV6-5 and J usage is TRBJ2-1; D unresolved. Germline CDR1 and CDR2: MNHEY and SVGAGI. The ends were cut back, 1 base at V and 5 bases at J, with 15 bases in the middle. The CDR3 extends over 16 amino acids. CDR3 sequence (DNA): TGTGCCAGCAGTTACTTTCTCGGTCCGACTGACAATGAGCAGTTCTTC. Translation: CASSYFLGPTDNEQFF.

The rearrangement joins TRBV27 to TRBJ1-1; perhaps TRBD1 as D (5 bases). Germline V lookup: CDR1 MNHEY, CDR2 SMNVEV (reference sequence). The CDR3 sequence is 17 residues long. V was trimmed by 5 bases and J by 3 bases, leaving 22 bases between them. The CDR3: CASSLIPPRARDTEAFF. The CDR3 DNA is TGTGCCAGCAGTCTAATCCCTCCCAGGGCCCGAGACACTGAAGCTTTCTTT.

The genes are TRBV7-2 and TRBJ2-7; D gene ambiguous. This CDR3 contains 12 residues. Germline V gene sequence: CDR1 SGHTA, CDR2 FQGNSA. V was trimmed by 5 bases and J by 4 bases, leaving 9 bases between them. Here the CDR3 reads CASSPSPYEQYF. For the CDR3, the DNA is TGTGCCAGCAGCCCCTCCCCTTACGAGCAGTACTTC.

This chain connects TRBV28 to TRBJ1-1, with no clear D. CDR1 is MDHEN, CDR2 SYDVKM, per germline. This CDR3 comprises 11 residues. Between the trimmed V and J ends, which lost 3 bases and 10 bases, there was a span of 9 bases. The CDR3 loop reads CASSLVGRAFF. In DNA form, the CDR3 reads TGTGCCAGCAGTTTGGTCGGAAGAGCTTTCTTT.

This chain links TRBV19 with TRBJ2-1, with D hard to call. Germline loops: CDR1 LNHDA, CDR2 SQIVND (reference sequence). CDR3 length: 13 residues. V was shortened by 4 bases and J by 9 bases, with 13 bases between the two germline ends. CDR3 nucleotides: TGTGCCAGTAGTAATAACCCCTGGGGTGAGCAGTTCTTC. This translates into CASSNNPWGEQFF.

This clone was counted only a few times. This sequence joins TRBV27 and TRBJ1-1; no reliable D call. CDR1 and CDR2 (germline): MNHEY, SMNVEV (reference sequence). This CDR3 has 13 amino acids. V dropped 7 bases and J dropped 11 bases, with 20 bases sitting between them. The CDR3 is CASTSGRTFEAFF. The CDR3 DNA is TGTGCCAGCACCTCCGGACGGACCTTTGAGGCTTTCTTT.

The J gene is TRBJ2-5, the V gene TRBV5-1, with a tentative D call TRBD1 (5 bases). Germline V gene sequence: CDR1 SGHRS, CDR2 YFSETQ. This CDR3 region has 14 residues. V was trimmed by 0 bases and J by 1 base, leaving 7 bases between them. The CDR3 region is CASSLGQGQETQYF. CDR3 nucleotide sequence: TGCGCCAGCAGCTTGGGGCAGGGCCAAGAGACCCAGTACTTC.

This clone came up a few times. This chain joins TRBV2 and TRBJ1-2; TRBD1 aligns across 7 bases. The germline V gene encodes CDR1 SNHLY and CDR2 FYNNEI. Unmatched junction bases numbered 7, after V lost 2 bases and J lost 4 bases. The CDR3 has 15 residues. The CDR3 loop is CASSEKSWDSYGYTF. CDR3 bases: TGTGCCAGCAGTGAAAAGAGTTGGGACAGCTATGGCTACACCTTC.

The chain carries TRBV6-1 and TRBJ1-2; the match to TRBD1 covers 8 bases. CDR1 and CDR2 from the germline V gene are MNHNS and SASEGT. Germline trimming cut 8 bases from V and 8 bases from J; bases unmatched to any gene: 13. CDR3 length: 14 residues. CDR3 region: CASGTGSQERGYTF. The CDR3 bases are TGTGCCAGCGGGACAGGTTCCCAGGAACGCGGCTACACCTTC.

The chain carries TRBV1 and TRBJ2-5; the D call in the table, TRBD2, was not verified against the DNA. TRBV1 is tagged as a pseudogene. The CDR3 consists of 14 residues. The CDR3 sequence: CTESSGRVKETQYF. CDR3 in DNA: TGCACCGAATCTAGCGGGAGGGTTAAAGAGACCCAGTACTTC.

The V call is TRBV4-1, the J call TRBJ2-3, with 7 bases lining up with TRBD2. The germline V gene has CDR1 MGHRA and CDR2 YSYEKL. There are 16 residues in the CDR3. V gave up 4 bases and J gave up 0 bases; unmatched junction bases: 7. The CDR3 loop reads CASSLLSGDSTDTQYF. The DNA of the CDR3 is TGCGCCAGCAGCCTACTCAGCGGGGATAGCACAGATACGCAGTATTTT.

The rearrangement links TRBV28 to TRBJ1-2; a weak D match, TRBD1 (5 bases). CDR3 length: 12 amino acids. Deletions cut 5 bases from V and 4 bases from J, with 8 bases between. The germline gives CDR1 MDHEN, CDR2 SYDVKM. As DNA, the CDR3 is TGTGCCAGCAGTGACAGAGTCTATGGCTACACCTTC. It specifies CASSDRVYGYTF.

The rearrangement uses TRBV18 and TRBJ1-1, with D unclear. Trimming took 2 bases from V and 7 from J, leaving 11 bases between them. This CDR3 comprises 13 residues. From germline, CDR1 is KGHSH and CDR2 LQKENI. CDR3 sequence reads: CASSPLEGGEAFF. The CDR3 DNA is TGTGCCAGCTCACCATTGGAGGGCGGTGAAGCTTTCTTT.

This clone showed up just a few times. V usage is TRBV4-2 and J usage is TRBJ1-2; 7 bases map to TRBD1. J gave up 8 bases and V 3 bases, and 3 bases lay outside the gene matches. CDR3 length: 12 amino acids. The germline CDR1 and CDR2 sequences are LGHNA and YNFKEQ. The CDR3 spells CASSQKTGGYTF. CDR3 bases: TGTGCCAGCAGCCAGAAGACAGGGGGCTACACCTTC.

This CDR3 is CASSALGGTGGTGYGYTF. Written as DNA, the CDR3 is TGTGCCAGCAGCGCTCTGGGGGGGACAGGGGGCACTGGCTATGGCTACACCTTC. The chain carries TRBV5-4 and TRBJ1-2; 12 bases map to TRBD1. This CDR3 spans 18 amino acids. Trimming removed 4 bases from V and 4 bases from J; junction bases left unmatched: 14. CDR1 and CDR2 (germline): SGHNT, YYREEE (reference sequence).

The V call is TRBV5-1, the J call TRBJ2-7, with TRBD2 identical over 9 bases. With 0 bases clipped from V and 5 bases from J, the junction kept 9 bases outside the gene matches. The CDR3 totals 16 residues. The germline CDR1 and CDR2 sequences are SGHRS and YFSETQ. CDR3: CASSLGQAGGLHEQYF. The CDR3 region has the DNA TGCGCCAGCAGCTTGGGGCAGGCGGGAGGGCTCCACGAGCAGTACTTC. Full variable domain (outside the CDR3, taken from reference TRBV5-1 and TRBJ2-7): KAGVTQTPRYLIKTRGQQVTLSCSPISGHRSVSWYQQTPGQGLQFLFEYFSETQRNKGNFPGRFSGRQFSNSRSEMNVSTLELGDSALYLCASSLGQAGGLHEQYFGPGTRLTVT.

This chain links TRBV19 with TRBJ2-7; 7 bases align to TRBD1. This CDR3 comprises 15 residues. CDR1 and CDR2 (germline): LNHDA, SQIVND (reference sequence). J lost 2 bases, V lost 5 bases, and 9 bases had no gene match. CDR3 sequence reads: CASSLKGQPTYEQYF. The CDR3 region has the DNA TGTGCCAGTAGTCTTAAGGGACAGCCGACCTACGAGCAGTACTTC.

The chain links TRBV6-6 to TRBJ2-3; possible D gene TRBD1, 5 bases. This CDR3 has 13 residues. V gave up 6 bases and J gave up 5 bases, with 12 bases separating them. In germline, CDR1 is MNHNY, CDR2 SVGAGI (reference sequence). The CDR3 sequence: CASSRDSRDTQYF. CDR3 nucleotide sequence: TGTGCCAGCAGCCGTGACAGCCGAGATACGCAGTATTTT.

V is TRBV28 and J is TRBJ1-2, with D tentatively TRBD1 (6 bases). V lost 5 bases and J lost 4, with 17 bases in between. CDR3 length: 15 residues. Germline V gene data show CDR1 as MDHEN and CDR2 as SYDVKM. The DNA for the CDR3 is TGTGCCAGCAGTAAGACCCAGGGGTTCACCTATGGCTACACCTTC. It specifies CASSKTQGFTYGYTF.

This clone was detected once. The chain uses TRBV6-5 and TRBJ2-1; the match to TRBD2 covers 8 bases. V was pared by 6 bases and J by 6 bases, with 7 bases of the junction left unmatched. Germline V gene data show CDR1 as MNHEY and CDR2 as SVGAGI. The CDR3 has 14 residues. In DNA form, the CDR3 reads TGTGCCAGCAGACGGGGACTAGAGGGCAATGAGCAGTTCTTC. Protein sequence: CASRRGLEGNEQFF.